This TCR beta chain was recorded in a study of CXCR3-negative and CXCR3-positive naive CD8 T cells. UMI-labeled TRB cDNA libraries were prepared by 5' RACE. TCRdb reanalyzed the 5' RACE reads, giving one entry per CDR3 protein sequence and no DNA. The table lists 100,000 to 150,000 distinct CDR3 sequences, with 0.45% to 0.6% in the top ten. General study results and limits: Similar TRBV-TRBJ usage was seen in naive cells (both CXCR3-negative and CXCR3-positive), but memory cells differed. When CXCR3-positive naive cells were set against CXCR3-negative naive cells, the former had more hydrophobic TRB CDR3s.

Concerning this clonotype itself: The antigen is unknown.

The CDR3 totals 15 residues. Germline lookup yields CDR1 MGHRA and CDR2 YSYEKL. The source is a human donor in good health. Some clones in this sample may be carry-over from other donors' samples. The specimen sequenced was naive CXCR3- CD8+ T cells from blood. Subset reported: CD45RO-CCR7+CD27+CD95- naive CD8+ T cells lacking CXCR3 (TNR3-). The chain combines TRBV4-1 with TRBJ2-1; TCRdb names TRBD2, which stays unverified in the absence of DNA. CDR3 in amino acids: CASSQESGRAVWQFF.